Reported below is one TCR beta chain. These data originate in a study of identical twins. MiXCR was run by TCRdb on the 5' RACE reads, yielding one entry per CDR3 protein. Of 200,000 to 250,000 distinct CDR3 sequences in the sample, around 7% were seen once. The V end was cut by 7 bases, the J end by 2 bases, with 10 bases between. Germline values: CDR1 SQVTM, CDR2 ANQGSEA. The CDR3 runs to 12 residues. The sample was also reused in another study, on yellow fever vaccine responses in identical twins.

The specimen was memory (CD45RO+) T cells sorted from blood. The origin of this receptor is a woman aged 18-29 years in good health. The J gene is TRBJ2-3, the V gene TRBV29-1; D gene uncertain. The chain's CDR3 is CSAIPSTDTQYF. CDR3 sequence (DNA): TGCAGCGCTATACCGTCCACAGATACGCAGTATTTT.